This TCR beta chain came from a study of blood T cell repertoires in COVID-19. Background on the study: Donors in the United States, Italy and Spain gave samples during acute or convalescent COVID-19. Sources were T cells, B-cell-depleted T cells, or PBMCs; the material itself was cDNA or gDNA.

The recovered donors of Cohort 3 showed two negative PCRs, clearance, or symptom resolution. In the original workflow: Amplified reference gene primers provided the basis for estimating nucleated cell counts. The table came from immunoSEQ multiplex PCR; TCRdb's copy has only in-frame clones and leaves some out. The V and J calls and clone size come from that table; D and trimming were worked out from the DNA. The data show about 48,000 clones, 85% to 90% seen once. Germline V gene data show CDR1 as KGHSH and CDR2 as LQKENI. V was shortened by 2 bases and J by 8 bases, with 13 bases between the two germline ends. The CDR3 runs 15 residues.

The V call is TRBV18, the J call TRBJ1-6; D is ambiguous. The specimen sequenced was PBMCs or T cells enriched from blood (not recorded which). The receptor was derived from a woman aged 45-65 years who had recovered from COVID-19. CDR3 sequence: CASSPAPPEDSPLHF. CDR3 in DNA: TGTGCCAGCTCACCAGCCCCACCCGAGGATTCACCCCTCCACTTT.